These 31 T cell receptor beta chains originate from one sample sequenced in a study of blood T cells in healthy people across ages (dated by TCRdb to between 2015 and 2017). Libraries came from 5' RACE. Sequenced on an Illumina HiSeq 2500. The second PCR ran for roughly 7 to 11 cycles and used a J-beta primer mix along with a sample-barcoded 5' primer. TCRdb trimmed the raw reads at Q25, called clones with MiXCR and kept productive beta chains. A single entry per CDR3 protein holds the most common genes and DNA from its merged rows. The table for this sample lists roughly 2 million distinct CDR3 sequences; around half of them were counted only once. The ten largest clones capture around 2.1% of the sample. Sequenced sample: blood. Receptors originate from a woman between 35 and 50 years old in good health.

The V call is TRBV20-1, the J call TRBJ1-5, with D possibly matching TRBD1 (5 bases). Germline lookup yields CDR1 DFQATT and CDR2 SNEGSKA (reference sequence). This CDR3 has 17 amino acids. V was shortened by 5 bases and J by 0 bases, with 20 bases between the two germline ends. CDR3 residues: CSAPGTGTSYSNQPQHF. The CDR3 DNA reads TGCAGTGCTCCCGGGACCGGAACCTCATATAGCAATCAGCCCCAGCATTTT.

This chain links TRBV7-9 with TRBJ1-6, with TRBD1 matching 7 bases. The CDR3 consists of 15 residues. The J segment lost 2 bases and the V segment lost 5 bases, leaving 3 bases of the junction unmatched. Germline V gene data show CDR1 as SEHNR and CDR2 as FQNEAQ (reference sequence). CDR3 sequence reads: CASSMGQTYNSPLHF. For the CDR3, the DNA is TGTGCCAGCAGCATGGGACAGACCTATAATTCACCCCTCCACTTT.

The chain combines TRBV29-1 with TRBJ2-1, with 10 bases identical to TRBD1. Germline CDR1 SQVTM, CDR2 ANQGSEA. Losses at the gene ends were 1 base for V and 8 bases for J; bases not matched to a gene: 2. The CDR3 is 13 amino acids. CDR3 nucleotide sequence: TGCAGCGTTGAAGCGACAGGGGGCGATGAGCAGTTCTTC. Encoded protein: CSVEATGGDEQFF.

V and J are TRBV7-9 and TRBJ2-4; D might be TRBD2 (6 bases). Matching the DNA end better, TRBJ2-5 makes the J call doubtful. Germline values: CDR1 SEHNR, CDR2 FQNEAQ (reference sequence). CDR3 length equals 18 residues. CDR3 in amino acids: CASSSHILPGDGQETQYF. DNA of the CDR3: TGTGCCAGCAGCTCGCACATATTGCCGGGAGATGGCCAAGAGACCCAGTACTTC.

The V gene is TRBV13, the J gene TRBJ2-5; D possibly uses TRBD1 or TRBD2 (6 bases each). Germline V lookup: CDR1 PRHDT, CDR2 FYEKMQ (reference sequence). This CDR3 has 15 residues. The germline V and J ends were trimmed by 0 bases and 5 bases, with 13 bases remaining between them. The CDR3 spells CASSLGPGATETQYF. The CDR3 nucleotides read TGTGCCAGCAGCTTAGGCCCGGGGGCCACGGAGACCCAGTACTTC.

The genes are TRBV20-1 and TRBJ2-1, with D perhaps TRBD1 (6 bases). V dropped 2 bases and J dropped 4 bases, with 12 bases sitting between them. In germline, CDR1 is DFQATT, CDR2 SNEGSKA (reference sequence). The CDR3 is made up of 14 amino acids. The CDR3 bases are TGCAGTGCTAGACACAGGGAGAAATACAATGAGCAGTTCTTC. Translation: CSARHREKYNEQFF.

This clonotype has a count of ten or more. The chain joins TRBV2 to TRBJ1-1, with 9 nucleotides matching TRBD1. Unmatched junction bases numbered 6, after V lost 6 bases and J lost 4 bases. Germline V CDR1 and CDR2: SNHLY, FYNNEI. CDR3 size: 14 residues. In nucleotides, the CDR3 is TGTGCCAGCAGGGGACAGGGCTATGCCACTGAAGCTTTCTTT. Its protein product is CASRGQGYATEAFF.

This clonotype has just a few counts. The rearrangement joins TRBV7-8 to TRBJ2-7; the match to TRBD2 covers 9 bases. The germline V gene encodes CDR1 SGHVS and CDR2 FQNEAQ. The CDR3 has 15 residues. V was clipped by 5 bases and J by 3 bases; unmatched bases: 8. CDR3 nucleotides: TGTGCCAGCAGCCCCTCGGAGCGGGGGGACTACGAGCAGTACTTC. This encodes CASSPSERGDYEQYF.

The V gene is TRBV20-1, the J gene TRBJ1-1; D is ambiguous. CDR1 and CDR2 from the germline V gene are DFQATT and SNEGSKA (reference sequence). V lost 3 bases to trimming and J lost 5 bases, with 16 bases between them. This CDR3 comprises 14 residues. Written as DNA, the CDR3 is TGCAGTGCTAGTCTTTCCTACCGGGGTACTGAAGCTTTCTTT. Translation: CSASLSYRGTEAFF.

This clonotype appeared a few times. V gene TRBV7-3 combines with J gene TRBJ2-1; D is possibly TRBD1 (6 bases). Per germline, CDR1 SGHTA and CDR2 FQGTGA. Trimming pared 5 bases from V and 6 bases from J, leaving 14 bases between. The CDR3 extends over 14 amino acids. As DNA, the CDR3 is TGTGCCAGCAGCCCCGAGCAGGGGAGCAATGAGCAGTTCTTC. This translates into CASSPEQGSNEQFF.

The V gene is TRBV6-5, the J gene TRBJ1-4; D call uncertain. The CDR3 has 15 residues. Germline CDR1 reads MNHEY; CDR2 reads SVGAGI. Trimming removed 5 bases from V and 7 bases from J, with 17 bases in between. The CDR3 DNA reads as TGTGCCAGCAGTGCCCAACCCGGGAGGCGTGAAAAACTGTTTTTT. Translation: CASSAQPGRREKLFF.

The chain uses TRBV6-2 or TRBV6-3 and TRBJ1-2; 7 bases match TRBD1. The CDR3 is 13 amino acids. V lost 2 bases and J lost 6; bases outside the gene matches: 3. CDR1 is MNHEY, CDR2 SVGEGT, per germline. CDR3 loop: CASSYGQADGYTF. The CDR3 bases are TGTGCCAGCAGTTACGGACAGGCGGATGGCTACACCTTC.

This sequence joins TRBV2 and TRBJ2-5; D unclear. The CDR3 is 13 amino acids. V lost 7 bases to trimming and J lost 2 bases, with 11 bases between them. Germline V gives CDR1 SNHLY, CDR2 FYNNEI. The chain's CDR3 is CASTQIVQETQYF. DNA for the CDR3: TGTGCCAGCACCCAGATAGTACAAGAGACCCAGTACTTC.

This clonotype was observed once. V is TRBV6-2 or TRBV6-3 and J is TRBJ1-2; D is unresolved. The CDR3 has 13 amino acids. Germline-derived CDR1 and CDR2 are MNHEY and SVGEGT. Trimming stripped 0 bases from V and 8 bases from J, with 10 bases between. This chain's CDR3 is CASSYSVDSGYTF. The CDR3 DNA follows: TGTGCCAGCAGTTACTCCGTTGATTCAGGCTACACCTTC.

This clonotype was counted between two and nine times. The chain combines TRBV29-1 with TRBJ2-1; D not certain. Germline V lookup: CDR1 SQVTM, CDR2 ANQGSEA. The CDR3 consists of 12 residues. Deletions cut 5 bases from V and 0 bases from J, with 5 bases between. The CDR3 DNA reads TGCAGCGTTCAAATCTCCTACAATGAGCAGTTCTTC. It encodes CSVQISYNEQFF.

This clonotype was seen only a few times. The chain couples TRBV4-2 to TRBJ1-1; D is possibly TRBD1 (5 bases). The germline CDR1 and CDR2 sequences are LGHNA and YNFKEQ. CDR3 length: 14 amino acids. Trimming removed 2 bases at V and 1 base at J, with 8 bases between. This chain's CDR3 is CASSQPGRNTEAFF. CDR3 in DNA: TGTGCCAGCAGCCAACCGGGACGGAACACTGAAGCTTTCTTT.

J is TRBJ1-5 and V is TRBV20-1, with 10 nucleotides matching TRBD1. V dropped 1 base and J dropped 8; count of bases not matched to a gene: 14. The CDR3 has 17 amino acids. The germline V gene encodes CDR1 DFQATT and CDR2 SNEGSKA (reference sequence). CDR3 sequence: CSARGYSRDRGGKPQHF. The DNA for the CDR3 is TGCAGTGCTAGAGGTTACTCCCGGGACAGGGGTGGCAAGCCCCAGCATTTT.

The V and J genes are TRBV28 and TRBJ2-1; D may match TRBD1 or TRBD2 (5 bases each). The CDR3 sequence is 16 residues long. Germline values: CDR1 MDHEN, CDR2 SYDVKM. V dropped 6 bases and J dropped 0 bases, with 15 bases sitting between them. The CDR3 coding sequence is TGTGCCAGCAGGGAAGGGGCTAGCTCCTCCTACAATGAGCAGTTCTTC. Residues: CASREGASSSYNEQFF.

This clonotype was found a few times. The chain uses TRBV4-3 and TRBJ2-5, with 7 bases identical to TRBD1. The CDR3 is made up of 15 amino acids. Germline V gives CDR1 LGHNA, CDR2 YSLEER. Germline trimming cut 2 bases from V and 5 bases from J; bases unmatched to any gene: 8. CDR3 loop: CASSQNRGFKETQYF. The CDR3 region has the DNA TGCGCCAGCAGCCAAAACAGGGGATTCAAGGAGACCCAGTACTTC.

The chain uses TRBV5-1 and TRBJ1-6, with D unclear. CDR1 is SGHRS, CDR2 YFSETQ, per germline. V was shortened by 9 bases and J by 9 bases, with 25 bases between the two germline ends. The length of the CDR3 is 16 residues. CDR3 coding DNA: TGCGCCACCAAAATGGACGGCGGAGGCGCGGTTTCACCCCTCCACTTT. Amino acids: CATKMDGGGAVSPLHF.

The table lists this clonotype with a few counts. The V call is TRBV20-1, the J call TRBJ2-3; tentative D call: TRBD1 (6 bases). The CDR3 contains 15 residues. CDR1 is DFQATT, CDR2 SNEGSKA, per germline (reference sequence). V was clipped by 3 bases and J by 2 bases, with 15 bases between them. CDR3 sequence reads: CSASDRSRATDTQYF. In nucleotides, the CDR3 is TGCAGTGCTAGTGACAGGTCCCGGGCCACAGATACGCAGTATTTT.

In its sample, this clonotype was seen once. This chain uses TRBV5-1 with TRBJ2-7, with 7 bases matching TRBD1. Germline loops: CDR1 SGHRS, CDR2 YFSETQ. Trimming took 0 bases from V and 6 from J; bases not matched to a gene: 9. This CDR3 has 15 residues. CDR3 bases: TGCGCCAGCAGCTTGGCCCGACAGGGATGGACCGAGCAGTACTTC. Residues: CASSLARQGWTEQYF.

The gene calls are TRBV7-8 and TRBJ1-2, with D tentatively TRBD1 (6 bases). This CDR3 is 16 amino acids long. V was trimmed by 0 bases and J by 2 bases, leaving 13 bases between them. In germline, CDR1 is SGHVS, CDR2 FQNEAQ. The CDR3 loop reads CASSLAYRQENYGYTF. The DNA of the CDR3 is TGTGCCAGCAGCTTAGCATATCGACAGGAGAACTATGGCTACACCTTC.

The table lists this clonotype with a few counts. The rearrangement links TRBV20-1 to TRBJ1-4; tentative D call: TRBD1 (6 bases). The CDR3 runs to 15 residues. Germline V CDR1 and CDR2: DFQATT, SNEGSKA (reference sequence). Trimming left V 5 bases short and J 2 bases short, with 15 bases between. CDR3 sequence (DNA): TGCAGTGCTTCCGGGCTTAGGGGGACTAATGAAAAACTGTTTTTT. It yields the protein CSASGLRGTNEKLFF.

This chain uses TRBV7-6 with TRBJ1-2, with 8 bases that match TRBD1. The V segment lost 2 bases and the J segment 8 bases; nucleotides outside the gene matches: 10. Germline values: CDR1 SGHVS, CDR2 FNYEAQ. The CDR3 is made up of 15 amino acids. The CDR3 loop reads CASSLTRDRNSGYTF. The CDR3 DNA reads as TGTGCCAGCAGCTTAACCCGGGACAGGAATAGCGGCTACACCTTC.

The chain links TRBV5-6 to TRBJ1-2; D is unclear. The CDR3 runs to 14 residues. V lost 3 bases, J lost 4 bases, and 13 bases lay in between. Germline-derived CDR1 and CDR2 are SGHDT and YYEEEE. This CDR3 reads CASSSRNPSYGYTF. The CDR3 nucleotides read TGTGCCAGCAGCTCCAGGAATCCTAGCTATGGCTACACCTTC.

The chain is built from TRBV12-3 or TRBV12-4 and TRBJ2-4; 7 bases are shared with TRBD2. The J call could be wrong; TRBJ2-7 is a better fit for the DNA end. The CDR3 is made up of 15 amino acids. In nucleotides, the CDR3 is TGTGCCAGCAGTTTAACAGCGGGAAATACCTACGAGCAGTACTTC. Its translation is CASSLTAGNTYEQYF.

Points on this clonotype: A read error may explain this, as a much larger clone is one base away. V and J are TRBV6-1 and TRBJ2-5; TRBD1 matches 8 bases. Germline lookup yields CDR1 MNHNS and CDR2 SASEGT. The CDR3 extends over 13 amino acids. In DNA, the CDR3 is TGTGCCCGCAGCCCCGGACAGGGCAGAGAGCAGTACTTC. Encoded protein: CARSPGQGREQYF.

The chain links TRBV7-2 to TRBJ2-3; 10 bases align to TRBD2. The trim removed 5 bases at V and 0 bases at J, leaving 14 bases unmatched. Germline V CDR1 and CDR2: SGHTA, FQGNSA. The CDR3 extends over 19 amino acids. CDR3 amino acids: CASSPVVGSGGRSTDTQYF. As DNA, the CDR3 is TGTGCCAGCAGCCCCGTTGTGGGTAGCGGGGGGCGAAGCACAGATACGCAGTATTTT.

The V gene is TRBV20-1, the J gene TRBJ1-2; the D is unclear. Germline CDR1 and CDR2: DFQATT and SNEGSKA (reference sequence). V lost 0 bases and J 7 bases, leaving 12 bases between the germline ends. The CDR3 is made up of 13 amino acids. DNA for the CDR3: TGCAGTGCTAGAGAGATAGGGTCGAGTGGCTACACCTTC. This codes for CSAREIGSSGYTF.

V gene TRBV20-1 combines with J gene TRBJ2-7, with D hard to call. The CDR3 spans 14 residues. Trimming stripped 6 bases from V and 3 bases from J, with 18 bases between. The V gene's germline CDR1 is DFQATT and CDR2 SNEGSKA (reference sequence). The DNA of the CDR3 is TGCAGTGCCCCGGGCGCTCAGGCCTACTACGAGCAGTACTTC. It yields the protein CSAPGAQAYYEQYF.